A single sample is the source of the 24 T cell receptor beta chains below, sequenced in a study of shared clonotypes between healthy human individuals. Sequencing was performed with immunoSEQ multiplex PCR; in TCRdb, only in-frame clones are kept and a portion is missing. The data show about 960,000 clones, with 60% to 85% seen just once and approximately 1.5% held by the top ten. Sequences were obtained from memory CD4+ T cells sorted from blood. The subset: CD45RA-negative fraction. These receptors were obtained from a man between 18 and 35 years old in good health.

This sequence joins TRBV6-4 and TRBJ1-1, with TRBD1 matching over 7 bases. CDR3 length: 13 amino acids. V was clipped by 6 bases and J by 7 bases; unmatched bases: 8. Germline V gene lookup returns CDR1 MRHNA and CDR2 SNTAGT. The CDR3 nucleotides are TGTGCCAGCAGCGCAGATTACAGGGGTGAAGCTTTCTTT. Residues: CASSADYRGEAFF.

This clone was seen ten or more times. The V gene is TRBV10-1, the J gene TRBJ1-1; 12 bases agree with TRBD1. CDR1 WNHNN and CDR2 SYGVQD come from the germline V gene (reference sequence). This CDR3 comprises 14 residues. V trimming: 10 bases; J trimming: 6 bases; junction bases outside the gene matches: 9. CDR3 sequence: CATPRDRGQAEAFF. The DNA for the CDR3 is TGCGCCACGCCCAGGGACAGGGGGCAAGCTGAAGCTTTCTTT.

The V gene is TRBV28, the J gene TRBJ2-7; no clear D gene. V was shortened by 4 bases and J by 10 bases, with 11 bases between the two germline ends. In germline, CDR1 is MDHEN, CDR2 SYDVKM. The CDR3 has 11 residues. For the CDR3, the DNA is TGTGCCAGCAGTTCCCCCCCGGCCCAGTACTTC. This translates into CASSSPPAQYF.

The rearrangement links TRBV10-3 to TRBJ1-1; D not certain. Germline CDR1 is ENHRY and CDR2 is SYGVKD. V was clipped by 4 bases and J by 3 bases, with 9 bases between them. The CDR3 is made up of 13 amino acids. This chain's CDR3 is CAISAVGYTEAFF. The CDR3, as DNA: TGTGCCATCAGTGCCGTCGGTTACACTGAAGCTTTCTTT.

In regard to this clone: Different DNA sequences within this sample yield the same CDR3. The V gene is TRBV18, the J gene TRBJ1-1; D not certain. The CDR3 contains 13 residues. Germline CDR1 KGHSH, CDR2 LQKENI. V was clipped by 2 bases and J by 4 bases, with 8 bases between them. This CDR3 reads CASSPRAGTEAFF. The CDR3 coding sequence is TGTGCCAGCTCACCAAGGGCAGGCACTGAAGCTTTCTTT.

The rearrangement joins TRBV10-2 to TRBJ1-6; no definite D call. The CDR3 extends over 12 amino acids. Germline assignment: CDR1 WSHSY and CDR2 SAAADI. V was cut by 10 bases and J by 3 bases, with 7 bases left in between. The DNA of the CDR3 is TGCGCCACCATGGACTATAATTCACCCCTCCACTTT. It is translated as CATMDYNSPLHF.

This sequence joins TRBV9 and TRBJ2-5; D tentatively fits TRBD1 or TRBD2 (5 bases each). The CDR3 has 14 residues. Trimming removed 1 base at V and 5 bases at J, with 12 bases between. Germline V gene data show CDR1 as SGDLS and CDR2 as YYNGEE. The CDR3: CASSVRDGRETQYF. The CDR3 DNA is TGTGCCAGCAGCGTAAGGGACGGCCGGGAGACCCAGTACTTC.

On this clone: The sample carries other DNA sequences with the same CDR3. The V and J genes are TRBV7-2 and TRBJ1-4, with D possibly being TRBD1 (6 bases). Germline assignment: CDR1 SGHTA and CDR2 FQGNSA. The CDR3 totals 15 residues. Trimming removed 5 bases from V and 8 bases from J, with 18 bases in between. CDR3 nucleotides: TGTGCCAGCAGCCTCAGGCAGGGGCTGGGGGAAAAACTGTTTTTT. This encodes CASSLRQGLGEKLFF.

This clone was detected only once. The J gene is TRBJ2-1, the V gene TRBV6-5; no firm D call. V lost 0 bases and J lost 5, with 11 bases in between. CDR1 and CDR2 (germline): MNHEY, SVGAGI. CDR3 length equals 15 residues. CDR3 in amino acids: CASSYSVWSHNEQFF. The DNA for the CDR3 is TGTGCCAGCAGTTACTCGGTGTGGTCACACAATGAGCAGTTCTTC.

This chain links TRBV7-2 with TRBJ1-5; D is undetermined. The V end was cut by 1 base, the J end by 9 bases, with 19 bases between. CDR1 is SGHTA, CDR2 FQGNSA, per germline. The CDR3 runs to 16 residues. For the CDR3, the DNA is TGTGCCAGCAGCTTAGGGGCGGCCGGGGAGGGTTCGCCCCAGCATTTT. It encodes CASSLGAAGEGSPQHF.

The chain is built from TRBV2 and TRBJ1-5; the D is unclear. The V gene's germline CDR1 is SNHLY and CDR2 FYNNEI. V lost 4 bases to trimming and J lost 2 bases, with 9 bases between them. This CDR3 spans 14 amino acids. The CDR3 nucleotides are TGTGCCAGCAGTGGGGATCGAGGCAATCAGCCCCAGCATTTT. Protein product: CASSGDRGNQPQHF.

The chain combines TRBV6-5 with TRBJ2-5, with D tentatively TRBD1 or TRBD2 (5 bases each). The CDR3 totals 14 residues. V shed 5 bases and J shed 0 bases, with 10 bases lying between them. Germline-derived CDR1 and CDR2 are MNHEY and SVGAGI. CDR3 amino acids: CASSRGRDQETQYF. The CDR3 DNA reads TGTGCCAGCAGTCGGGGCAGGGACCAAGAGACCCAGTACTTC.

In this sample, this clone turned up a few times. The rearrangement uses TRBV30 and TRBJ1-6; TRBD1 aligns across 7 bases. Germline assignment: CDR1 GTSNPN and CDR2 SVGIG (reference sequence). V was clipped by 3 bases and J by 9 bases; unmatched bases: 11. This CDR3 spans 15 amino acids. The CDR3 region has the DNA TGTGCCTGGAGGGGGGTACAGGGGCTAGCTTCACCCCTCCACTTT. Amino acid sequence: CAWRGVQGLASPLHF.

This sequence joins TRBV5-1 and TRBJ1-1; D unresolved. Deletions cut 1 base from V and 5 bases from J, with 18 bases between. From germline, CDR1 is SGHRS and CDR2 YFSETQ. This CDR3 spans 16 amino acids. The CDR3 loop reads CASSLMGLTEGTEAFF. CDR3 DNA: TGCGCCAGCAGCTTGATGGGGTTAACGGAAGGGACTGAAGCTTTCTTT. Drawing the rest from reference TRBV5-1 and TRBJ1-1, the complete variable domain is KAGVTQTPRYLIKTRGQQVTLSCSPISGHRSVSWYQQTPGQGLQFLFEYFSETQRNKGNFPGRFSGRQFSNSRSEMNVSTLELGDSALYLCASSLMGLTEGTEAFFGQGTRLTVV.

The genes are TRBV7-2 and TRBJ2-3; no clear D gene. V dropped 4 bases and J dropped 6 bases, with 11 bases sitting between them. The CDR3 has 13 amino acids. Germline V lookup: CDR1 SGHTA, CDR2 FQGNSA. Here the CDR3 reads CASSSPVSDTQYF. CDR3 bases: TGTGCCAGCAGCTCCCCGGTTTCGGATACGCAGTATTTT.

V usage is TRBV10-1 and J usage is TRBJ2-1, with 7 bases matching TRBD2. The CDR3 has 16 residues. The germline V gene encodes CDR1 WNHNN and CDR2 SYGVQD (reference sequence). Trimming cost V 4 bases and J 0 bases; bases outside gene matches: 6. In DNA form, the CDR3 reads TGCGCCAGCAGTGCGGTAGCGGGCCGCTCCTACAATGAGCAGTTCTTC. It encodes CASSAVAGRSYNEQFF.

This clone was seen only once. J is TRBJ2-5 and V is TRBV7-2, with 7 bases that match TRBD2. The CDR3 covers 15 residues. The V segment lost 5 bases and the J segment 4 bases; nucleotides outside the gene matches: 10. Germline-derived CDR1 and CDR2 are SGHTA and FQGNSA. CDR3 in amino acids: CASSVRSPGGETQYF. The CDR3 DNA reads as TGTGCCAGCAGCGTTAGATCGCCGGGAGGAGAGACCCAGTACTTC.

There are many counts of this clone. The chain joins TRBV27 to TRBJ2-4; D perhaps matches TRBD2 (5 bases). The CDR3 is 12 amino acids. The V gene's germline CDR1 is MNHEY and CDR2 SMNVEV (reference sequence). Trimming took 5 bases from V and 9 from J, leaving 11 bases between them. CDR3 nucleotide sequence: TGTGCCAGCAGTCGGGGAATTGGCATTCAGTACTTC. It encodes CASSRGIGIQYF.

CDR3 DNA sequence: TGTGCCAGCAGTTACCGAAACACCGACAGGGTGAGGGAAAAACTGTTTTTT. This translates into CASSYRNTDRVREKLFF. The chain carries TRBV27 and TRBJ1-4, with TRBD1 matching 7 bases. CDR1 and CDR2 from the germline V gene are MNHEY and SMNVEV (reference sequence). After removal of 4 bases from V and 8 bases from J, the junction contained 16 bases not matched to a gene. The CDR3 is 17 residues long.

This rearrangement joins TRBV6-6 to TRBJ2-7; D may be TRBD1 or TRBD2 (5 bases each). CDR1 is MNHNY and CDR2 is SVGAGI in the germline V gene (reference sequence). Trimming took 0 bases from V and 6 from J, leaving 15 bases between them. The length of the CDR3 is 15 residues. The DNA of the CDR3 is TGTGCCAGCAGTTACTCCACGAGGGCCCAGGGCGAGCAGTACTTC. This encodes CASSYSTRAQGEQYF.

The J gene is TRBJ1-1, the V gene TRBV28; a possible D gene is TRBD1 (5 bases). The V gene lost 6 bases and the J gene lost 1 base, with 18 bases spanning the gap. CDR1 and CDR2 from the germline V gene are MDHEN and SYDVKM. The CDR3 extends over 16 amino acids. DNA for the CDR3: TGTGCCAGCAGCCAATATGCGGGGGTCGGGAACACTGAAGCTTTCTTT. The encoded protein is CASSQYAGVGNTEAFF.

The V call is TRBV5-6, the J call TRBJ2-2, with TRBD1 matching over 9 bases. There are 15 residues in the CDR3. In germline, CDR1 is SGHDT, CDR2 YYEEEE. Trimming took 3 bases from V and 5 from J; bases not matched to a gene: 5. CDR3 nucleotide sequence: TGTGCCAGCAGCTGGGGACAGGGAGGGACCGGGGAGCTGTTTTTT. Its translation is CASSWGQGGTGELFF.

As concerns this clone: Other nucleotide sequences in the sample specify the same CDR3. The V and J genes are TRBV5-1 and TRBJ1-4, with D possibly TRBD1 on 5 matching bases. From germline, CDR1 is SGHRS and CDR2 YFSETQ. V was pared by 4 bases and J by 3 bases, with 7 bases between. The CDR3 has 13 residues. In nucleotides, the CDR3 is TGCGCCAGCAGCCGGGACGCTAATGAAAAACTGTTTTTT. Amino acid sequence: CASSRDANEKLFF.

This chain joins TRBV19 and TRBJ2-3; D is possibly TRBD2 (5 bases). This CDR3 comprises 15 residues. The V and J ends lost 6 bases and 0 bases respectively, with 13 bases between them. CDR1 LNHDA and CDR2 SQIVND come from the germline V gene (reference sequence). CDR3 region: CASSRRTVSTDTQYF. In nucleotides, the CDR3 is TGTGCCAGTAGCCGGAGGACGGTCAGCACAGATACGCAGTATTTT.